The 20 T cell receptor beta chains reported below all come from one sample, sequenced in a study of shared clonotypes between healthy human individuals. The data were produced by immunoSEQ multiplex PCR, yet TCRdb's version contains in-frame clones alone and is incomplete. Seen here are 700,000 or so clones, 55% to 75% observed once, and the top ten hold approximately 2%. Input material: memory CD4+ T cells sorted from blood. Subset specified: CD45RA-negative fraction. These receptor sequences come from a woman in her twenties or thirties in good health.

To note about this clone: The same CDR3 is also encoded by other DNA sequences in this sample. The CDR3 reads CASSLGDANYGYTF. The CDR3, as DNA: TGCGCCAGCAGCTTGGGGGACGCTAACTATGGCTACACCTTC. The V and J genes are TRBV5-1 and TRBJ1-2, with a possible D match to TRBD1 (5 bases). This CDR3 has 14 residues. Looked up from germline, CDR1 is SGHRS and CDR2 is YFSETQ. Trimming removed 0 bases from V and 0 bases from J, with 6 bases in between.

The chain couples TRBV9 to TRBJ1-1, with TRBD1 matching 7 bases. V shed 0 bases, J shed 5 bases, and the junction held 13 bases outside the gene matches. CDR3 size: 17 residues. Germline values: CDR1 SGDLS, CDR2 YYNGEE. The CDR3 DNA reads TGTGCCAGCAGCGTAGAATCAGGGGGATTTAGGGGGACTGAAGCTTTCTTT. This codes for CASSVESGGFRGTEAFF. The full variable domain, its missing parts supplied by reference TRBV9 and TRBJ1-1, is DSGVTQTPKHLITATGQRVTLRCSPRSGDLSVYWYQQSLDQGLQFLIQYYNGEERAKGNILERFSAQQFPDLHSELNLSSLELGDSALYFCASSVESGGFRGTEAFFGQGTRLTVV.

The chain employs TRBV7-9 and TRBJ2-6; possible D gene TRBD2, 5 bases. The CDR3 spans 18 residues. Trimming took 3 bases from V and 0 from J, leaving 15 bases between them. Germline V gene data show CDR1 as SEHNR and CDR2 as FQNEAQ (reference sequence). This CDR3 is CASSFPGRTGSGANVLTF. The CDR3, as DNA: TGTGCCAGCAGCTTTCCTGGGCGGACTGGCTCTGGGGCCAACGTCCTGACTTTC.

The genes are TRBV7-9 and TRBJ2-1; 8 bases agree with TRBD1. The CDR3 loop spans 15 amino acids. CDR1 is SEHNR and CDR2 is FQNEAQ in the germline V gene (reference sequence). The V gene end was trimmed by 8 bases and the J gene end by 7 bases; junction bases not matched to a gene: 13. In DNA, the CDR3 is TGTGCCAGCGACAGAACCGGGACAGGTGGGAATGAGCAGTTCTTC. Translating it yields CASDRTGTGGNEQFF. The entire variable domain, with the rest obtained from reference TRBV7-9 and TRBJ2-1, is as follows: DTGVSQNPRHKITKRGQNVTFRCDPISEHNRLYWYRQTLGQGPEFLTYFQNEAQLEKSRLLSDRFSAERPKGSFSTLEIQRTEQGDSAMYLCASDRTGTGGNEQFFGPGTRLTVL.

V and J are TRBV2 and TRBJ2-4, with D possibly being TRBD1 (5 bases). V was clipped by 6 bases and J by 7 bases, with 13 bases between them. This CDR3 is built from 13 residues. From germline, CDR1 is SNHLY and CDR2 FYNNEI. The CDR3 nucleotides are TGTGCCAGCAGAGAGGACACACTGAACATTCAGTACTTC. Amino acids: CASREDTLNIQYF.

In its sample, this clone was seen once. This sequence joins TRBV30 and TRBJ2-2; D is unresolved. Between the trimmed V and J ends, which lost 6 bases and 3 bases, there was a span of 20 bases. CDR1 is GTSNPN, CDR2 SVGIG, per germline (reference sequence). This CDR3 has 16 residues. The CDR3 loop is CACPDGGGTYTGELFF. The CDR3 nucleotides are TGTGCCTGCCCTGACGGCGGCGGAACTTACACCGGGGAGCTGTTTTTT.

The rearrangement uses TRBV5-1 and TRBJ2-5, with D perhaps TRBD1 or TRBD2 (5 bases each). This CDR3 region has 13 residues. Per the germline V gene, CDR1 is SGHRS and CDR2 is YFSETQ. With 4 bases removed from V and 3 bases from J, the gap between germline ends came to 10 bases. CDR3: CASSIRDEETQYF. CDR3 DNA: TGCGCCAGCAGCATCCGGGACGAAGAGACCCAGTACTTC.

The CDR3 spells CAISELGADTGELFF. The CDR3 DNA follows: TGTGCCATCAGTGAGTTAGGTGCGGACACCGGGGAGCTGTTTTTT. The chain is built from TRBV10-3 and TRBJ2-2; D gene unclear. CDR1 is ENHRY, CDR2 SYGVKD, per germline. This CDR3 is 15 amino acids long. Trimming took off 1 base at V and 3 bases at J, with 9 bases between the two ends.

V usage is TRBV5-6 and J usage is TRBJ2-5, with a weak D call TRBD1 (5 bases). The V end was cut by 7 bases, the J end by 0 bases, with 10 bases between. This CDR3 region has 13 residues. CDR1 and CDR2 from the germline V gene are SGHDT and YYEEEE. This CDR3 reads CASSTVHQETQYF. CDR3 bases: TGTGCCAGCTCGACAGTGCACCAAGAGACCCAGTACTTC.

This clone was counted a few times. The DNA for the CDR3 is TGTGCCAGCAGCTCAAGCGGACTACCCTTTAGCTCCTACAATGAGCAGTTCTTC. This codes for CASSSSGLPFSSYNEQFF. This rearrangement joins TRBV7-2 to TRBJ2-1; the D gene is possibly TRBD2 (6 bases). Germline V gene lookup returns CDR1 SGHTA and CDR2 FQGNSA. The CDR3 is 18 residues long. The V gene lost 4 bases and the J gene lost 0 bases, with 19 bases spanning the gap.

V usage is TRBV29-1 and J usage is TRBJ2-2, with D tentatively TRBD1 or TRBD2 (5 bases each). The V gene's germline CDR1 is SQVTM and CDR2 ANQGSEA. The CDR3 runs 13 residues. Trimming removed 7 bases at V and 6 bases at J, with 15 bases between. The CDR3 reads CSASSGAAGELFF. The CDR3 nucleotides are TGCAGCGCTAGTTCCGGGGCCGCCGGGGAGCTGTTTTTT.

This clone occurred a few times. The rearrangement uses TRBV6-4 and TRBJ2-2; D possibly corresponds to TRBD1 (6 bases). Germline lookup yields CDR1 MRHNA and CDR2 SNTAGT. This CDR3 spans 15 amino acids. Trimming took off 6 bases at V and 8 bases at J, with 19 bases between the two ends. The CDR3 DNA reads as TGTGCCAGCAGGATGACAGGTCCCCGGGAAGGGGAGCTGTTTTTT. Amino acids: CASRMTGPREGELFF.

This clone was seen once. The rearrangement uses TRBV19 and TRBJ1-5; D call uncertain. CDR1 LNHDA and CDR2 SQIVND come from the germline V gene (reference sequence). Trimming removed 1 base from V and 4 bases from J, with 8 bases in between. The CDR3 has 14 residues. Written as DNA, the CDR3 is TGTGCCAGTAGTATAGCGAACTTTAATCAGCCCCAGCATTTT. Translated, it gives CASSIANFNQPQHF.

The rearrangement uses TRBV23-1 and TRBJ2-6; D is unresolved. TRBV23-1 counts as an open reading frame of uncertain function. Deletions cut 2 bases from V and 0 bases from J, with 8 bases between. This CDR3 is built from 16 residues. CDR3 bases: TGCGCCAGCAGTCAAATGGGGTCCTCTGGGGCCAACGTCCTGACTTTC. Its protein product is CASSQMGSSGANVLTF.

This sequence joins TRBV5-1 and TRBJ1-2; TRBD1 matches 9 bases. V was clipped by 4 bases and J by 2 bases; unmatched bases: 6. The CDR3 contains 15 residues. In germline, CDR1 is SGHRS, CDR2 YFSETQ. In nucleotides, the CDR3 is TGCGCCAGCAGCCCTGGGGGGACAGGGAACTATGGCTACACCTTC. This sequence encodes CASSPGGTGNYGYTF.

Concerning this clone itself: The same CDR3 can be traced to other DNA sequences in this sample. This sequence joins TRBV15 and TRBJ2-3, with unresolved D. The V gene's germline CDR1 is LNHNV and CDR2 YYDKDF (reference sequence). V lost 1 base, J lost 4 bases, and 3 bases lay in between. The CDR3 length is 12 residues. The CDR3 DNA follows: TGTGCCACCAGCAGAGGGCCAGATACGCAGTATTTT. Its protein is CATSRGPDTQYF.

This clone was picked up one time. V gene TRBV30 combines with J gene TRBJ1-6; the match to TRBD1 covers 9 bases. This CDR3 comprises 14 residues. The J segment lost 9 bases and the V segment lost 3 bases, leaving 6 bases of the junction unmatched. Germline V gene data show CDR1 as GTSNPN and CDR2 as SVGIG (reference sequence). The CDR3 nucleotides read TGTGCCTGGAGGGGAGGGACAGGGAGTTCACCCCTCCACTTT. This translates into CAWRGGTGSSPLHF.

J is TRBJ2-4 and V is TRBV4-1, with TRBD2 matching 8 bases. This CDR3 comprises 18 residues. Trimming cost V 1 base and J 0 bases; bases outside gene matches: 8. CDR1 MGHRA and CDR2 YSYEKL come from the germline V gene. CDR3 sequence: CASSQGIGGRLAKNIQYF. The CDR3 DNA is TGCGCCAGCAGCCAAGGAATTGGCGGGAGGCTAGCCAAAAACATTCAGTACTTC.

As to this clone: The sample has other DNA sequences that encode this CDR3 too. The genes are TRBV18 and TRBJ2-7; maybe TRBD1 (6 bases). Germline-derived CDR1 and CDR2 are KGHSH and LQKENI. This CDR3 has 13 residues. Trimming removed 2 bases at V and 6 bases at J, with 11 bases between. CDR3 DNA: TGTGCCAGCTCACCAAATACAGGGCGCGAGCAGTACTTC. Its translation: CASSPNTGREQYF.

DNA of the CDR3: TGTGCCAGCAGCTTAGGAGCGAACACCGGGGAGCTGTTTTTT. Protein sequence: CASSLGANTGELFF. The rearrangement uses TRBV7-3 and TRBJ2-2, with D hard to call. This CDR3 comprises 14 residues. Trimming stripped 2 bases from V and 0 bases from J, with 4 bases between. Germline V gives CDR1 SGHTA, CDR2 FQGTGA.